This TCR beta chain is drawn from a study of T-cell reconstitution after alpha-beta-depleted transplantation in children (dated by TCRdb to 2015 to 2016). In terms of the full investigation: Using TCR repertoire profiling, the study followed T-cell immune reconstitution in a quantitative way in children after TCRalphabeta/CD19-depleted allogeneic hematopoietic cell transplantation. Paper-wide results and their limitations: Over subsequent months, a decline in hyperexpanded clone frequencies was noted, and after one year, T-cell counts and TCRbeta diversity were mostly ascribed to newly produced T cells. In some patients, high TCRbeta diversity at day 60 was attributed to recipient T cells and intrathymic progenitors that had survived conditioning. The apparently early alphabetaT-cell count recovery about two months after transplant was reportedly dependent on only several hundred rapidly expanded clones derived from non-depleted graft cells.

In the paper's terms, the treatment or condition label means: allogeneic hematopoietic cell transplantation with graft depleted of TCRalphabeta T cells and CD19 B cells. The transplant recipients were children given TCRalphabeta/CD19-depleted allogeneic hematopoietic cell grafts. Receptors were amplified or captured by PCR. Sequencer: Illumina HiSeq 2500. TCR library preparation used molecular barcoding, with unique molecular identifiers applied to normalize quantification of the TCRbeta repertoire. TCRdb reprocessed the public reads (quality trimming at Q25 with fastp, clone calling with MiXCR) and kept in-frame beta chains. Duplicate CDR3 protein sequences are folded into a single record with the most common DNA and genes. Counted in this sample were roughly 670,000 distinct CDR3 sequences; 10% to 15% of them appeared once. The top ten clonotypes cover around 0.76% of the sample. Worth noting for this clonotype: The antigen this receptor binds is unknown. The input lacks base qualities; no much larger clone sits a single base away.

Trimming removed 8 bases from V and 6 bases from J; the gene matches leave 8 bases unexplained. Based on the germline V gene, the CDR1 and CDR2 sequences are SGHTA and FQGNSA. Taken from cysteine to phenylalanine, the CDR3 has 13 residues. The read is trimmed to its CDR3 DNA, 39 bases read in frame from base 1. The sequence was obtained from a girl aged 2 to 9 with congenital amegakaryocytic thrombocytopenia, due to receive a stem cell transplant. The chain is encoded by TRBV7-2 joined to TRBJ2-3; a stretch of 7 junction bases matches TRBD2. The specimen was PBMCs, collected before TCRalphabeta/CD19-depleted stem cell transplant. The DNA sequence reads TGTGCCAGCCGCGGGGAGGGGCTGGATACGCAGTATTTT. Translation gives CASRGEGLDTQYF.